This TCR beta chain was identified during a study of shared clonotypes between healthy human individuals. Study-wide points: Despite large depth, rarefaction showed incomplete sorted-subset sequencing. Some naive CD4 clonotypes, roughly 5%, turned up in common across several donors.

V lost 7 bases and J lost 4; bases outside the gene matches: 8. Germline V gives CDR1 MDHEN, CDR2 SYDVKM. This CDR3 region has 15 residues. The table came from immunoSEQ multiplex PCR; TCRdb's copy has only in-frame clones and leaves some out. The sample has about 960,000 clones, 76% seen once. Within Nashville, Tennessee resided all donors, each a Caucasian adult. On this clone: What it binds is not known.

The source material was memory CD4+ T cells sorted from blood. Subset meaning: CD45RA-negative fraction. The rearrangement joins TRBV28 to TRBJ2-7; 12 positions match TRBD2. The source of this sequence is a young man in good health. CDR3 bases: TGTGCCAGCATTACTCTAGCGGGGGGGAATTACGAGCAGTACTTC. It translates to CASITLAGGNYEQYF.